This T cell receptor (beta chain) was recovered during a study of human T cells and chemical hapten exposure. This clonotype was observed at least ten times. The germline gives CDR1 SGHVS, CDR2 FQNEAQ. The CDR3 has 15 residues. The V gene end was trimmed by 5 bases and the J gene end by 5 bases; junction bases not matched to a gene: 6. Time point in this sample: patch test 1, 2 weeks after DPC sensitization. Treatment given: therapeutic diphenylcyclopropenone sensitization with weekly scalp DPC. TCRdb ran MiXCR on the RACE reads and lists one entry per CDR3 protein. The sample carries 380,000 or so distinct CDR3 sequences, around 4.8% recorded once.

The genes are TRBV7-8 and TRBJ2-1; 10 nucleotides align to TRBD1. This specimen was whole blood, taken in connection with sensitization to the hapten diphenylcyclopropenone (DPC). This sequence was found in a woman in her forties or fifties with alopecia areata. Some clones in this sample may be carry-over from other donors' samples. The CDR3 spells CASSPRDRGNNEQFF. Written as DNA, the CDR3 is TGTGCCAGCAGCCCTAGGGACAGGGGAAACAATGAGCAGTTCTTC.